This TCR beta chain appears in the sequencing data of a study of beta chain features in type 1 diabetes. Sorted CD4+ subsets: naive, central memory, regulatory, stem cell-like memory (CD45RO/CCR7/CD25/CD127/CD95/CD27 panel). There are a few counts of this clone. No antigen is known for it. From germline, CDR1 is SGHVS and CDR2 FNYEAQ. The V end was cut by 3 bases, the J end by 7 bases, with 16 bases between. There are 15 residues in the CDR3. Overall study results and limits: A potential PCR bias toward shorter templates would be equal in patient and control samples. Patients' naive, central memory and regulatory TCRB repertoires appeared more alike than those of healthy donors.

Sequencing targeted expressed TCRB transcripts, as all isolated RNA had been reverse transcribed. For naive, central memory and regulatory T cell samples, reads averaged roughly 4 million. TCRdb's table, derived via immunoSEQ multiplex PCR, lists solely in-frame clones and lacks some. The sample contains 200,000 to 250,000 clones, under 13% of which appear only once. This clonotype was obtained from a man between 18 and 35 years old in good health. J is TRBJ2-1 and V is TRBV7-6, with a weak D call TRBD1 (6 bases). The sequencing input was central memory CD4+ T cells from blood. The CDR3 loop reads CASSFLNAGANEQFF. The DNA for the CDR3 is TGTGCCAGCAGCTTCCTAAACGCAGGGGCAAATGAGCAGTTCTTC.